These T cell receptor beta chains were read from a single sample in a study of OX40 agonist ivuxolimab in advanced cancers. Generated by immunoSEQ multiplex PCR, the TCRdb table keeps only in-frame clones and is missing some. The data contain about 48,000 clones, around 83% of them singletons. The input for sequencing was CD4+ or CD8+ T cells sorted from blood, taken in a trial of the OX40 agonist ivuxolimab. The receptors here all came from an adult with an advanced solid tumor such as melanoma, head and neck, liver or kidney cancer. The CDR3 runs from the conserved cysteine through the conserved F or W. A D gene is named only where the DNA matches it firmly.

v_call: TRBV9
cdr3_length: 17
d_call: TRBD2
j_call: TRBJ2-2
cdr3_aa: CASSPEIAGENTGELFF

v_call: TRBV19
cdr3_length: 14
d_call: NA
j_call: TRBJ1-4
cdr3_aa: CASSMGETNEKLFF

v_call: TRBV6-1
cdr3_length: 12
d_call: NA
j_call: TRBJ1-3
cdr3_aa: CASTSSRNTIYF

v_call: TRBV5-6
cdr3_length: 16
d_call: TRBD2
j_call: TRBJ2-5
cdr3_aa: CASSQGLAGGPKTQYF

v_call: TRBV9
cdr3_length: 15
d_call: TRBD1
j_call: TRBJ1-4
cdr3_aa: CASSLTGATNEKLFF

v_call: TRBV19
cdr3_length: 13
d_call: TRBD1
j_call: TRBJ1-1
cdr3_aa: CASSMTGVTEAFF

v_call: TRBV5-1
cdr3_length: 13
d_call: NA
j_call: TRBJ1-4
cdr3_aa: CASTGQTNEKLFF

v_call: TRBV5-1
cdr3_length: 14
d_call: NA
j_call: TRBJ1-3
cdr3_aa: CASSLWGTGNTIYF

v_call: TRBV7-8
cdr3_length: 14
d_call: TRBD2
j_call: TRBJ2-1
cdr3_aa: CASSSWTAGAWQFF

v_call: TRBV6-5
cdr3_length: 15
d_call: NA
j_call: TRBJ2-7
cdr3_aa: CASSYSDRRVDEQYF

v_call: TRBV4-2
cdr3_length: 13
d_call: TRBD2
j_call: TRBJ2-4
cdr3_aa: CASSQESGGSPNF

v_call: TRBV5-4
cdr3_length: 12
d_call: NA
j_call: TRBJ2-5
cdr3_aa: CASSGTGEIQYF

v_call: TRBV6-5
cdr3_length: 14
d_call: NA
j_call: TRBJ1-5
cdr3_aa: CASSRPGGNQPQHF

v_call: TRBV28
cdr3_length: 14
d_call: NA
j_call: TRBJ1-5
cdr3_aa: CASSTRRQDQPQHF

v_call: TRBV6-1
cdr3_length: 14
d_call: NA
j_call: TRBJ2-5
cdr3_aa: CASSDQVSRETQYF

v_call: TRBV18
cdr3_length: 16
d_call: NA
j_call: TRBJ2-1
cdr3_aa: CASSPARGFSYNEQFF

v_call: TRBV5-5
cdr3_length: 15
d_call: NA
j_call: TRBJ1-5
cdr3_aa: CASSLSVLSNQPQHF

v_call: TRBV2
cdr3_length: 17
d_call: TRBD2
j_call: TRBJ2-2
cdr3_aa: CASRGLAGGPNTGELFF

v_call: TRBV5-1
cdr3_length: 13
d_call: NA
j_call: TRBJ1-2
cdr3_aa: CASSLTQFYGYTF

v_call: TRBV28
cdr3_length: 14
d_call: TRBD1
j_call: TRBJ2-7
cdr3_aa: CASSRRTGGYEQYF

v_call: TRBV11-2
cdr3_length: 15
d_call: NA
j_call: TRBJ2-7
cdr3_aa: CASSLDLAGSYEQYF

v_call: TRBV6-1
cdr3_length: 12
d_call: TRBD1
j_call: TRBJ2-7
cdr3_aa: CAGGQASYEQYF

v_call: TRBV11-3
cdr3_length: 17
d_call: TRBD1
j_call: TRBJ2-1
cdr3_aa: CASSPGQGWGSYNEQFF

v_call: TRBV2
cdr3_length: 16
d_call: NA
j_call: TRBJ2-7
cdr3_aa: CAVRRSIQGETYEQYF

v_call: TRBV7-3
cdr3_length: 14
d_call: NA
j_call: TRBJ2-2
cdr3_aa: CASSLGRNTGELFF